This TCR beta chain was documented in a study of cytomegalovirus exposure and HLA in healthy donors. Broader study findings: Presence/absence analyses assumed roughly uniform sequencing depth across donors, which may not hold. When analyzed later, a missense DCLRE1C variant was found to be linked to TCR beta V- and J-gene trimming.

The CDR3 loop spans 14 amino acids. V lost 6 bases and J 9 bases, leaving 18 bases between the germline ends. CDR1 SGHVS and CDR2 FNYEAQ come from the germline V gene. PCR employed 60 Vbeta and 13 Jbeta primers. Here immunoSEQ multiplex PCR was the method, and the copy in TCRdb shows in-frame clones only, minus some. This table has about 160,000 clones, 70% to 85% appearing once. In regard to this clone: The antigen is not known.

The material sequenced was PBMCs. The TCR comes from a man aged 45-65 years in good health and CMV-seropositive. The chain combines TRBV7-6 with TRBJ2-1; possible D gene TRBD2, 6 bases. This CDR3 is CASSPGTRRGEQFF. The CDR3 DNA reads as TGTGCCAGCAGTCCGGGGACTCGGAGAGGTGAGCAGTTCTTC.